One sample yielded the 14 T cell receptor beta chains listed below, sequenced in a study of T cell repertoires in cytomegalovirus infection. TCRdb analysed the reads with MiXCR anew, one entry per CDR3 protein. The sample carries approximately 150,000 distinct CDR3 sequences, 6.5% recorded once. Sequenced sample: PBMCs. All receptors come from a human donor in good health (CMV status not recorded). Some clones in this sample may be carry-over from other donors' samples.

This chain joins TRBV5-1 and TRBJ2-3, with D tentatively TRBD2 (5 bases). V was shortened by 6 bases and J by 0 bases, with 8 bases between the two germline ends. Germline CDR1 is SGHRS and CDR2 is YFSETQ. This CDR3 has 13 amino acids. CDR3 amino acids: CASKERSTDTQYF. The CDR3 region has the DNA TGCGCCAGCAAGGAGCGGAGCACAGATACGCAGTATTTT.

This clonotype appeared many times. CDR3 bases: TGTGCCAGCTCACCACCGACTAGCGGGACACCCACAGATACGCAGTATTTT. Translated: CASSPPTSGTPTDTQYF. This chain joins TRBV18 and TRBJ2-3; TRBD2 matches 11 bases. Germline CDR1 and CDR2: KGHSH and LQKENI. The V segment lost 0 bases and the J segment 2 bases; nucleotides outside the gene matches: 4. The CDR3 spans 17 residues.

This clonotype was seen many times. J is TRBJ1-1 and V is TRBV7-9; D is uncertain. CDR1 is SEHNR, CDR2 FQNEAQ, per germline (reference sequence). The CDR3 has 14 residues. Trimming took 5 bases from V and 1 from J, leaving 11 bases between them. The CDR3: CASSPLQENTEAFF. CDR3 coding DNA: TGTGCCAGCAGCCCGCTTCAAGAGAACACTGAAGCTTTCTTT.

This clonotype was counted many times. The genes are TRBV19 and TRBJ2-1, with 13 bases fitting TRBD2. In germline, CDR1 is LNHDA, CDR2 SQIVND (reference sequence). CDR3 length: 20 residues. With 0 bases clipped from V and 12 bases from J, the junction kept 20 bases outside the gene matches. The CDR3 spells CASSIETPGLAGSEGHGQFF. The CDR3 nucleotides are TGTGCCAGTAGTATAGAGACCCCGGGACTAGCGGGGAGTGAGGGTCATGGGCAGTTCTTC.

This clonotype was seen a few times. V is TRBV7-2 and J is TRBJ2-3; TRBD1 matches at 9 bases. The CDR3 runs to 14 residues. Germline-derived CDR1 and CDR2 are SGHTA and FQGNSA. With V trimmed by 5 bases and J by 2 bases, 2 bases remained unmatched. The DNA of the CDR3 is TGTGCCAGCAGCCGGACAGGGGCCACAGATACGCAGTATTTT. Amino acids: CASSRTGATDTQYF.

This clonotype appeared many times. The V call is TRBV7-8, the J call TRBJ2-7; 10 bases are a match to TRBD1. The V and J ends lost 1 base and 4 bases, in that order; junction bases with no gene match: 7. The CDR3 is 16 residues long. CDR1 and CDR2 (germline): SGHVS, FQNEAQ. As DNA, the CDR3 is TGTGCCAGCAGCTTAGACCGGGACAGGGGAAAGTACGAGCAGTACTTC. Translation gives CASSLDRDRGKYEQYF.

The CDR3 loop reads CASRTTGSNNSPLHF. The CDR3, as DNA: TGTGCCAGCAGGACTACAGGGTCTAATAATTCACCCCTCCACTTT. This chain connects TRBV12-3 or TRBV12-4 to TRBJ1-6; possible D gene TRBD1, 6 bases. The CDR3 spans 15 residues. The V end lost 6 bases, the J end lost 5 bases, and 14 bases lay between the germline ends.

This clonotype was seen repeatedly, ten times or more. This chain joins TRBV7-2 and TRBJ1-6; perhaps TRBD1 as D (5 bases). Per the germline V gene, CDR1 is SGHTA and CDR2 is FQGNSA. CDR3 length: 16 amino acids. V was cut by 5 bases and J by 0 bases, with 11 bases left in between. CDR3 DNA: TGTGCCAGCAGCGCCGAGGGGATCTCCTATAATTCACCCCTCCACTTT. As protein: CASSAEGISYNSPLHF.

This clonotype was counted many times. The rearrangement uses TRBV28 and TRBJ1-2; no clear D. Germline V gives CDR1 MDHEN, CDR2 SYDVKM. V lost 0 bases to trimming and J lost 2 bases, with 7 bases between them. CDR3 length: 14 residues. CDR3 amino acids: CASSLWDGNYGYTF. The CDR3 region has the DNA TGTGCCAGCAGTTTATGGGACGGAAACTATGGCTACACCTTC.

This clonotype was found many times. The V and J genes are TRBV5-5 and TRBJ1-2; D not resolved. The V gene's germline CDR1 is SGHKS and CDR2 YYEKEE (reference sequence). The CDR3 contains 14 residues. Trimming stripped 5 bases from V and 2 bases from J, with 13 bases between. Written as DNA, the CDR3 is TGTGCCAGCAGTTCATTCGGCGGAAACTATGGCTACACCTTC. This translates into CASSSFGGNYGYTF. Full variable domain (missing parts from reference TRBV5-5 and TRBJ1-2): DAGVTQSPTHLIKTRGQQVTLRCSPISGHKSVSWYQQVLGQGPQFIFQYYEKEERGRGNFPDRFSARQFPNYSSELNVNALLLGDSALYLCASSSFGGNYGYTFGSGTRLTVV.

This clonotype was recorded a few times. The chain is built from TRBV5-6 and TRBJ2-7; a possible D gene is TRBD1 (6 bases). Trimming removed 3 bases from V and 2 bases from J, with 15 bases in between. Per the germline V gene, CDR1 is SGHDT and CDR2 is YYEEEE. The CDR3 is 15 residues long. CDR3 nucleotide sequence: TGTGCCAGCAGCTCCGATCGCCGGGACACCTACGAGCAGTACTTC. Protein sequence: CASSSDRRDTYEQYF.

This clonotype was detected many times. V usage is TRBV7-2 and J usage is TRBJ1-2; D not resolved. Trimming pared 2 bases from V and 1 base from J, leaving 11 bases between. Germline assignment: CDR1 SGHTA and CDR2 FQGNSA. The CDR3 loop spans 15 amino acids. The CDR3 protein is CASSLYERVNYGYTF. The DNA for the CDR3 is TGTGCCAGCAGCTTATACGAGCGGGTTAACTATGGCTACACCTTC.

This clonotype was counted at least ten times. The V and J genes are TRBV15 and TRBJ2-2, with 7 bases lining up with TRBD1. CDR1 is LNHNV and CDR2 is YYDKDF in the germline V gene (reference sequence). The CDR3 is made up of 15 amino acids. The junction had 9 bases not matched to a gene; V was cut back by 8 bases and J by 3 bases. The DNA of the CDR3 is TGTGCCACCGGGAGAGGGGGCATGGACACCGGGGAGCTGTTTTTT. As protein: CATGRGGMDTGELFF.

Only a few counts were recorded for this clonotype. V usage is TRBV25-1 and J usage is TRBJ1-4; TRBD1 agrees at 7 bases. This CDR3 is 17 amino acids long. V dropped 3 bases and J dropped 8; count of bases not matched to a gene: 15. Germline V gene sequence: CDR1 MGHDK, CDR2 SYGVNS. DNA for the CDR3: TGTGCCAGCAGTGACGCCACGGCGGGACAGACCTTCGAAAAACTGTTTTTT. This gives the protein CASSDATAGQTFEKLFF.